The 12 T cell receptor beta chains below come from one sample, sequenced in a study of early T cells in non-severe SARS-CoV-2 infection. TCRdb passed the 5' RACE reads through MiXCR, listing each CDR3 protein once. The sample gives 100,000 to 120,000 distinct CDR3 sequences, roughly 12% of which show up once; approximately 3.5% is in the top ten. The sequencing here drew on whole blood, taken at baseline. Every receptor here comes from an adult who was a healthcare worker with PCR-confirmed SARS-CoV-2 infection or an uninfected control (not recorded which).

The chain joins TRBV5-1 to TRBJ2-3; unclear D gene. Per germline, CDR1 SGHRS and CDR2 YFSETQ. V was cut by 0 bases and J by 6 bases, with 11 bases left in between. CDR3 length: 14 residues. As DNA, the CDR3 is TGCGCCAGCAGCTTGGGGAGTAACCAGGATACGCAGTATTTT. It translates to CASSLGSNQDTQYF.

This clonotype showed up just a few times. The chain joins TRBV6-5 to TRBJ1-2; the match to TRBD1 covers 11 bases. J was trimmed by 7 bases and V by 0 bases; bases with no gene match: 4. The CDR3 length is 15 residues. Per the germline V gene, CDR1 is MNHEY and CDR2 is SVGAGI. The CDR3 coding sequence is TGTGCCAGCAGTTACTCAAGGACAGGGGGCTCTGGCTACACCTTC. Residues: CASSYSRTGGSGYTF.

At least ten counts were recorded for this clonotype. The V gene is TRBV27, the J gene TRBJ1-1; tentatively, D is TRBD1 (5 bases). The CDR3 spans 14 residues. Germline V gene lookup returns CDR1 MNHEY and CDR2 SMNVEV (reference sequence). Deletions cut 0 bases from V and 5 bases from J, with 10 bases between. CDR3 loop: CASSLSGGVTEAFF. Written as DNA, the CDR3 is TGTGCCAGCAGTTTATCTGGGGGAGTTACTGAAGCTTTCTTT.

This clonotype was observed a few times. The rearrangement uses TRBV12-3 or TRBV12-4 and TRBJ1-6, with a possible D match to TRBD1 (5 bases). V was trimmed by 5 bases and J by 6 bases, leaving 17 bases between them. CDR3 length equals 16 residues. The CDR3: CASSPGTPRANSPLHF. Written as DNA, the CDR3 is TGTGCCAGCAGTCCCGGGACGCCACGCGCTAATTCACCCCTCCACTTT.

This clonotype was observed a handful of times. The chain joins TRBV7-6 to TRBJ1-5; D not certain. CDR1 and CDR2 from the germline V gene are SGHVS and FNYEAQ. V lost 6 bases and J lost 5, with 11 bases in between. This CDR3 is 13 amino acids long. This CDR3 is CASSLLRDQPQHF. The CDR3 DNA is TGTGCCAGCAGTCTACTGCGGGATCAGCCCCAGCATTTT. Combining the CDR3 with reference TRBV7-6 and TRBJ1-5 gives the whole variable domain GAGVSQSPRYKVTKRGQDVALRCDPISGHVSLYWYRQALGQGPEFLTYFNYEAQQDKSGLPNDRFSAERPEGSISTLTIQRTEQRDSAMYRCASSLLRDQPQHFGDGTRLSIL.

This clonotype was observed a few times. This sequence joins TRBV12-3 or TRBV12-4 and TRBJ2-7; a possible D gene is TRBD2 (6 bases). The CDR3 consists of 14 residues. V gave up 0 bases and J gave up 2 bases, with 8 bases separating them. CDR3 sequence (DNA): TGTGCCAGCAGTTTAGCGGGGGGAACCTACGAGCAGTACTTC. Its protein is CASSLAGGTYEQYF.

The chain combines TRBV28 with TRBJ1-1; the match to TRBD1 covers 9 bases. Germline V gene lookup returns CDR1 MDHEN and CDR2 SYDVKM. J gave up 0 bases and V 5 bases, and 13 bases lay outside the gene matches. The CDR3 runs to 18 residues. CDR3 nucleotide sequence: TGTGCCAGCAGTCTACTTCGGACAGGGGCGGTTATGAACACTGAAGCTTTCTTT. Translation gives CASSLLRTGAVMNTEAFF. Together with reference TRBV28 and TRBJ1-1, the CDR3 gives the full variable domain: DVKVTQSSRYLVKRTGEKVFLECVQDMDHENMFWYRQDPGLGLRLIYFSYDVKMKEKGDIPEGYSVSREKKERFSLILESASTNQTSMYLCASSLLRTGAVMNTEAFFGQGTRLTVV.

The V gene is TRBV11-2, the J gene TRBJ2-7; the D is unclear. Germline V lookup: CDR1 SGHAT, CDR2 FQNNGV. Trimming cost V 1 base and J 9 bases, with 10 bases left between them. The CDR3 loop spans 12 amino acids. The CDR3 loop is CASSLGVGVQYF. The CDR3, as DNA: TGTGCCAGCAGCTTAGGAGTTGGCGTGCAGTACTTC.

There are many counts of this clonotype. The chain uses TRBV28 and TRBJ2-7; the D is unclear. CDR1 is MDHEN and CDR2 is SYDVKM in the germline V gene. The CDR3 sequence is 11 residues long. Deletions cut 2 bases from V and 5 bases from J, with 4 bases between. Here the CDR3 reads CASSLLNEQYF. For the CDR3, the DNA is TGTGCCAGCAGTTTACTTAACGAGCAGTACTTC.

This clonotype was seen a handful of times. The rearrangement links TRBV13 to TRBJ1-1; D call uncertain. From germline, CDR1 is PRHDT and CDR2 FYEKMQ (reference sequence). This CDR3 comprises 18 residues. The V end lost 2 bases, the J end lost 0 bases, and 19 bases lay between the germline ends. CDR3 nucleotide sequence: TGTGCCAGCAGCTTAACGTCAGGCCTTGACGGGGTGAACACTGAAGCTTTCTTT. Protein product: CASSLTSGLDGVNTEAFF.

This clonotype was seen ten or more times. The rearrangement joins TRBV7-3 to TRBJ2-7, with 10 bases matching TRBD2. The germline V gene encodes CDR1 SGHTA and CDR2 FQGTGA. V shed 5 bases, J shed 6 bases, and the junction held 4 bases outside the gene matches. There are 13 residues in the CDR3. The CDR3 here is CASSPRLAGEQYF. The CDR3 DNA is TGTGCCAGCAGCCCACGACTAGCGGGCGAGCAGTACTTC.

This clonotype has ten or more counts. The chain uses TRBV28 and TRBJ2-5; D gene unclear. V was trimmed by 7 bases and J by 4 bases, leaving 7 bases between them. Per germline, CDR1 MDHEN and CDR2 SYDVKM. The CDR3 spans 11 residues. The CDR3, as DNA: TGTGCCAGCAAGATAGGAGAGACCCAGTACTTC. Translated: CASKIGETQYF. The variable domain in full, with the rest retrieved from reference TRBV28 and TRBJ2-5, is DVKVTQSSRYLVKRTGEKVFLECVQDMDHENMFWYRQDPGLGLRLIYFSYDVKMKEKGDIPEGYSVSREKKERFSLILESASTNQTSMYLCASKIGETQYFGPGTRLLVL.